These 8 T cell receptor beta chains were sequenced from one sample in a study of beta chain features in type 1 diabetes. General observations from the study: Shortening that was moderate but significant affected the TCRB CDR3s of Type 1 diabetes patients in all four CD4+ subsets.

Antigens of these TCRs are unknown. Expressed TCRB transcripts were sequenced because the entire RNA isolate underwent reverse transcription. Sequenced by immunoSEQ multiplex PCR; TCRdb stores in-frame clones only, minus some. The sample carries hundreds of thousands of clones, about 14% recorded once. Sequenced: naive CD4+ T cells from blood. The receptors originated from a young man with type 1 diabetes.

The gene calls are TRBV25-1 and TRBJ1-1, with no clear D. CDR1 MGHDK and CDR2 SYGVNS come from the germline V gene. This CDR3 has 15 amino acids. Between the trimmed V and J ends, which lost 0 bases and 0 bases, there was a span of 8 bases. CDR3 sequence reads: CASSEYGRLNTEAFF. Here the CDR3 DNA reads TGTGCCAGCAGTGAATACGGACGTCTGAACACTGAAGCTTTCTTT.

The chain carries TRBV5-6 and TRBJ1-2; D is unresolved. The CDR3 spans 11 residues. V was shortened by 2 bases and J by 8 bases, with 7 bases between the two germline ends. CDR1 SGHDT and CDR2 YYEEEE come from the germline V gene. In DNA, the CDR3 is TGTGCCAGCAGCTTACTGGAAGGCTACACCTTC. Its protein product is CASSLLEGYTF.

This clone came up a few times. J is TRBJ2-7 and V is TRBV18; D possibly corresponds to TRBD2 (5 bases). Trimming removed 2 bases from V and 3 bases from J, with 8 bases in between. The CDR3 length is 13 residues. Looked up from germline, CDR1 is KGHSH and CDR2 is LQKENI. CDR3 in amino acids: CASSPTGYYEQYF. The CDR3 DNA reads TGTGCCAGCTCACCAACGGGGTACTACGAGCAGTACTTC.

This chain joins TRBV2 and TRBJ2-7; 10 bases are a match to TRBD2. CDR1 is SNHLY and CDR2 is FYNNEI in the germline V gene. The CDR3 spans 15 residues. V shed 7 bases, J shed 5 bases, and the junction held 11 bases outside the gene matches. CDR3 in DNA: TGTGCCAGCAAGACTTCAGCGGGAGGGGGGAACGAGCAGTACTTC. This translates into CASKTSAGGGNEQYF.

This chain joins TRBV6-5 and TRBJ1-2; unclear D gene. Germline loops: CDR1 MNHEY, CDR2 SVGAGI. V was pared by 0 bases and J by 4 bases, with 3 bases between. This CDR3 spans 12 amino acids. The CDR3 loop is CASSYSTYGYTF. The CDR3 nucleotides read TGTGCCAGCAGTTACTCGACCTATGGCTACACCTTC.

This clone was detected a few times. The chain is built from TRBV9 and TRBJ2-6; tentatively, D is TRBD2 (5 bases). This CDR3 spans 14 amino acids. V was pared by 4 bases and J by 6 bases, with 11 bases between. Per the germline V gene, CDR1 is SGDLS and CDR2 is YYNGEE. CDR3 DNA: TGTGCCAGCAGCTCATCGAGGGAGGCCAACGTCCTGACTTTC. Amino acid sequence: CASSSSREANVLTF.

The V and J genes are TRBV7-2 and TRBJ1-5; D might be TRBD1 (5 bases). V dropped 1 base and J dropped 3 bases, with 13 bases sitting between them. Germline V lookup: CDR1 SGHTA, CDR2 FQGNSA. The CDR3 loop spans 16 amino acids. The DNA for the CDR3 is TGTGCCAGCAGCTTAGGTTCCAGGGTTACCAATCAGCCCCAGCATTTT. Encoded protein: CASSLGSRVTNQPQHF.

This clone was detected a few times. This chain connects TRBV18 to TRBJ1-1; D call uncertain. The CDR3 runs to 13 residues. V was pared by 2 bases and J by 1 base, with 5 bases between. Germline V gene lookup returns CDR1 KGHSH and CDR2 LQKENI. This CDR3 reads CASSPTWNTEAFF. CDR3 DNA sequence: TGTGCCAGCTCACCAACATGGAACACTGAAGCTTTCTTT.